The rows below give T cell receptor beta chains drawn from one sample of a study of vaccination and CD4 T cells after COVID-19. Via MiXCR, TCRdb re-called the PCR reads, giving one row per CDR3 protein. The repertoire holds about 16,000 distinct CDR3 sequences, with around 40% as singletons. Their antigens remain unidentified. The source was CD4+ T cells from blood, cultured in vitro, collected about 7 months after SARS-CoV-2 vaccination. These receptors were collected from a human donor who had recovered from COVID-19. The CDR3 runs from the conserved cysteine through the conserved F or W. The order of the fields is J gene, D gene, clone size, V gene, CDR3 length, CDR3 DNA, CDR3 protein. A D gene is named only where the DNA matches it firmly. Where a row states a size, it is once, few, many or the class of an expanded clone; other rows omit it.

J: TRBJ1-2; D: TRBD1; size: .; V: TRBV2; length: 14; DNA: TGTGCCAGCAGCAGAGAGGACAGGACCTATGGCTACACCTTC; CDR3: CASSREDRTYGYTF
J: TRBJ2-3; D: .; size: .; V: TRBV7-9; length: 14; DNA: TGTGCCAGCCACGGCGTACTTAGCACAGATACGCAGTATTTT; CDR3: CASHGVLSTDTQYF
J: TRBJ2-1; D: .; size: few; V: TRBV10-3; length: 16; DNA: TGTGCCACGTCGTGGGTCGGGGGCGGCGCCTACAATGAGCAGTTCTTC; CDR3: CATSWVGGGAYNEQFF
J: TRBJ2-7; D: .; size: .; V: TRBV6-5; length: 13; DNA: TGTGCCAGCAGTTTATCGACAGACTACGAGCAGTACTTC; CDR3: CASSLSTDYEQYF
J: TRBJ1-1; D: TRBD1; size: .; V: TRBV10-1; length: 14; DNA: TGCGCCAGCAGTGGGACAGGGGCCCACACTGAAGCTTTCTTT; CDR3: CASSGTGAHTEAFF
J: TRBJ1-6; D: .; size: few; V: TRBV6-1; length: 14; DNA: TGTGCCAGCAGTACCAAGACGGGAGGTACACCCCTCCACTTT; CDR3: CASSTKTGGTPLHF
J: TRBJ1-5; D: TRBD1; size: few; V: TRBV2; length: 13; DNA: TGTGCCACGACCGACAGGGGCAATCAGCCCCAGCATTTT; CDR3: CATTDRGNQPQHF
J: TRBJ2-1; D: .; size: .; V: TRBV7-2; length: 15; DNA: TGTGCCAGCAGCCCTCAATCTAGGGTCGGGGGTGAGCAGTTCTTC; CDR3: CASSPQSRVGGEQFF
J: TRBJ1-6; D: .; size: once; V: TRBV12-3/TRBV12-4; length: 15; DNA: TGTGCCAGCAGTTTAGCAGTCTCCTATAATTCACCCCTCCACTTT; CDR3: CASSLAVSYNSPLHF
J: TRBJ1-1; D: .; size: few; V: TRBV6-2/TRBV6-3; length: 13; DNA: TGTGCCAGCAGCCCGACTAGGGAGTTTGAAGCTTTCTTT; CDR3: CASSPTREFEAFF